A selection of T cell receptor beta chains follows, all from one sample in a study of cytomegalovirus exposure and HLA in healthy donors. Profiling relied on immunoSEQ multiplex PCR, and the TCRdb table lists in-frame clones only, not all of them. The sample records about 89,000 clones, around a tenth being singletons. Sequenced material: PBMCs. The receptors here all came from a man between 50 and 59 years old in good health and CMV-seropositive. Both conserved end residues are part of each CDR3. Each record gives: D gene, V gene, J gene, clone size, CDR3 protein, CDR3 DNA. The D gene is left open where the match is weak. The listing skips clone size in some rows; elsewhere it reads once, few, many or a size class.

.,TRBV10-3,TRBJ1-3,.,CAISEDRPGNTIYF,TGTGCCATCAGTGAGGACAGGCCTGGAAACACCATATATTTT
.,TRBV7-9,TRBJ2-7,.,CASSLVGGGSYEQYF,TGTGCCAGCAGCTTAGTAGGCGGAGGCAGCTACGAGCAGTACTTC
.,TRBV10-3,TRBJ2-6,many,CAIIGSGAGANVLTF,TGTGCCATCATAGGGTCGGGGGCTGGGGCCAACGTCCTGACTTTC
TRBD1,TRBV5-6,TRBJ1-2,few,CASSLGGTGLLVLYGYTF,TGTGCCAGCAGCTTGGGGGGGACAGGGCTTTTAGTCCTCTATGGCTACACCTTC
.,TRBV13,TRBJ2-5,few,CASSLGIQKKETQYF,TGTGCCAGCAGCTTAGGAATCCAGAAGAAAGAGACCCAGTACTTC
.,TRBV19,TRBJ1-5,.,CASSIGGMTGAVTQPQHF,TGTGCCAGTAGTATAGGAGGGATGACAGGAGCCGTCACTCAGCCCCAGCATTTT
TRBD1,TRBV28,TRBJ1-4,.,CASSWDRADLSEKLFF,TGTGCCAGCAGTTGGGACAGGGCAGACTTGAGTGAAAAACTGTTTTTT
TRBD1,TRBV27,TRBJ2-7,.,CASSRQTGGIYEQYF,TGTGCCAGCAGTCGACAGACAGGGGGCATCTACGAGCAGTACTTC
.,TRBV19,TRBJ2-1,.,CASSPQGLAWEQFF,TGTGCCAGTAGTCCACAGGGCCTGGCCTGGGAGCAGTTCTTC
.,TRBV4-1,TRBJ2-7,.,CASSQDLGTALARYF,TGCGCCAGCAGCCAAGATTTGGGCACGGCGTTGGCTCGGTACTTC
TRBD2,TRBV4-2,TRBJ2-7,.,CASSLTAVREDYEQYF,TGTGCCAGCAGCCTAACCGCAGTGCGGGAGGACTACGAGCAGTACTTC
TRBD2,TRBV30,TRBJ2-1,few,CAGMPGLGNNEQFF,TGTGCCGGAATGCCGGGACTAGGAAACAATGAGCAGTTCTTC
TRBD2,TRBV27,TRBJ2-7,.,CASSSRTSGSYEQYF,TGTGCCAGCAGTTCCCGGACTAGCGGGAGTTACGAGCAGTACTTC
.,TRBV5-1,TRBJ1-1,once,CASASGQGGTEAFF,TGCGCCAGCGCGAGCGGCCAGGGAGGCACTGAAGCTTTCTTT
TRBD1,TRBV6-5,TRBJ2-7,.,CASSSMGQGGREQYF,TGTGCCAGCAGCTCCATGGGACAGGGAGGACGCGAGCAGTACTTC
.,TRBV28,TRBJ2-2,.,CASSLSLGSTGELFF,TGTGCCAGCAGTTTGAGTCTGGGGAGCACCGGGGAGCTGTTTTTT
TRBD2,TRBV9,TRBJ2-1,few,CASSVGLAGVPEQFF,TGTGCCAGCAGCGTAGGACTAGCGGGAGTCCCTGAGCAGTTCTTC
.,TRBV29-1,TRBJ1-6,.,CSVRLVTETDSSYNSPLHF,TGCAGCGTCCGACTGGTGACAGAAACAGATAGCTCCTATAATTCACCCCTCCACTTT
TRBD2,TRBV4-1,TRBJ2-3,few,CASSPKSTSGRRLVDTQYF,TGCGCCAGCAGCCCTAAGTCGACTAGCGGGAGGAGGTTGGTAGATACGCAGTATTTT
.,TRBV6-5,TRBJ2-7,.,CASSTSPGYEQYF,TGTGCCAGCAGTACGAGCCCCGGGTACGAGCAGTACTTC
TRBD1,TRBV19,TRBJ2-7,.,CASSSTGDEQYF,TGTGCCAGTAGTTCGACAGGGGACGAGCAGTACTTC
.,TRBV27,TRBJ2-7,few,CASSSTYEQYF,TGTGCCAGCAGTTCCACCTACGAGCAGTACTTC
TRBD1,TRBV23-1,TRBJ1-1,few,CASSNTGGLGYMNTEAFF,TGCGCCAGCAGTAACACAGGGGGGCTAGGATACATGAACACTGAAGCTTTCTTT
.,TRBV5-1,TRBJ1-1,.,CASSLGRENTEAFF,TGCGCCAGCAGCTTGGGCAGGGAAAACACTGAAGCTTTCTTT
TRBD1,TRBV15,TRBJ2-7,.,CATSSRDRGNEQYF,TGTGCCACCAGCAGCCGGGACAGGGGGAACGAGCAGTACTTC
.,TRBV9,TRBJ1-2,.,CASSEAGYGYTF,TGTGCCAGCAGCGAGGCAGGGTATGGCTACACCTTC
.,TRBV28,TRBJ2-7,once,CAVQWGRPPYEQYF,TGTGCCGTCCAATGGGGCAGGCCCCCCTACGAGCAGTACTTC
.,TRBV5-1,TRBJ1-1,few,CASSGGTLNTEAFF,TGCGCCAGCAGCGGCGGGACTTTAAACACTGAAGCTTTCTTT
.,TRBV4-2,TRBJ2-7,.,CASSLSSYEQYF,TGTGCCAGCAGCCTGAGCTCCTACGAGCAGTACTTC
TRBD2,TRBV6-4,TRBJ2-1,once,CASSPGLDYNEQFF,TGTGCCAGCAGCCCGGGACTAGATTACAATGAGCAGTTCTTC
.,TRBV19,TRBJ1-1,.,CASMGTLYGEAFF,TGTGCCAGTATGGGCACCCTGTATGGTGAAGCTTTCTTT
.,TRBV27,TRBJ2-1,.,CASSPRPRQVQFF,TGTGCCAGCAGTCCCCGCCCCCGACAGGTCCAGTTCTTC
.,TRBV4-2,TRBJ2-3,.,CASSQAPGGLSTDTQYF,TGTGCCAGCAGCCAAGCCCCTGGCGGCCTTAGCACAGATACGCAGTATTTT
.,TRBV7-8,TRBJ1-6,once,CASSPPGKGGNSPLHF,TGTGCCAGCAGCCCACCCGGGAAGGGAGGTAATTCACCCCTCCACTTT
TRBD1,TRBV9,TRBJ2-7,.,CASSVATGGEQYF,TGTGCCAGCAGCGTAGCAACAGGGGGCGAGCAGTACTTC
TRBD2,TRBV28,TRBJ2-7,.,CASRITSGRTEQYF,TGTGCCAGCAGAATAACTAGCGGGAGAACCGAGCAGTACTTC
.,TRBV27,TRBJ1-2,few,CASRNQRPGEFNYGYTF,TGTGCCAGCAGAAACCAGAGACCAGGGGAATTTAACTATGGCTACACCTTC